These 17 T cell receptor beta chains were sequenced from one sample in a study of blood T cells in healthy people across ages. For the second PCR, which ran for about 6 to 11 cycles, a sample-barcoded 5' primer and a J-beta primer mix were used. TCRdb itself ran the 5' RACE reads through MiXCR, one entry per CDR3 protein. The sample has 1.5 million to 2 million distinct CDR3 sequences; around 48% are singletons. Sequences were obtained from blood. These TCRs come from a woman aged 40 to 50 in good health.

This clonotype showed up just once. The CDR3 reads CASSLSQGWNEQFF. In DNA, the CDR3 is TGTGCCAGCAGCTTATCCCAGGGATGGAATGAGCAGTTCTTC. The chain uses TRBV7-8 and TRBJ2-1; possibly TRBD1 for D (5 bases). Germline-derived CDR1 and CDR2 are SGHVS and FQNEAQ. CDR3 length equals 14 residues. With 2 bases removed from V and 7 bases from J, the gap between germline ends came to 12 bases.

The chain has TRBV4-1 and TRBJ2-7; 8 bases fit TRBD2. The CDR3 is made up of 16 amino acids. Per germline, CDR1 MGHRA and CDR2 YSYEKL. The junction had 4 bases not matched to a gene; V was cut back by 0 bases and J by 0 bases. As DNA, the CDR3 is TGCGCCAGCAGCCAAGATCAAGCGGGGGACTCCTACGAGCAGTACTTC. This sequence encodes CASSQDQAGDSYEQYF.

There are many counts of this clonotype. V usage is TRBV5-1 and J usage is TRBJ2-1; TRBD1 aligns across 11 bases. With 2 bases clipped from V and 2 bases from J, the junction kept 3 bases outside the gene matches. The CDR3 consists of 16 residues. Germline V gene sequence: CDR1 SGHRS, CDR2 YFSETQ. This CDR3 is CASSFGTGGAYNEQFF. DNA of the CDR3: TGCGCCAGCAGCTTTGGGACAGGGGGAGCCTACAATGAGCAGTTCTTC.

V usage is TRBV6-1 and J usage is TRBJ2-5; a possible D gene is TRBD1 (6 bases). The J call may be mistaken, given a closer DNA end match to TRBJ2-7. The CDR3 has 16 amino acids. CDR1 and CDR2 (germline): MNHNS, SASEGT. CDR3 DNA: TGTGCCAGCAGTGAATCTGGACAGATGATGACCTACGAGCAGTACTTC. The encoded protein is CASSESGQMMTYEQYF.

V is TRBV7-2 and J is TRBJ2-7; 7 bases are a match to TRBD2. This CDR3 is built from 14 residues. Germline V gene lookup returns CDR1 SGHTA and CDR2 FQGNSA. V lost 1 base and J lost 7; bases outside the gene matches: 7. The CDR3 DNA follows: TGTGCCAGCAGCTTAGACGGGGGGTCGGGTGAGCAGTACTTC. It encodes CASSLDGGSGEQYF.

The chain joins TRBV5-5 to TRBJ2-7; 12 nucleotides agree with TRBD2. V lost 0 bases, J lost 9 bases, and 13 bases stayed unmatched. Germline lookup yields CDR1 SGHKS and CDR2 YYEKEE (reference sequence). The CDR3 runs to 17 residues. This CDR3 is CASSLGLAGAIHSGQYF. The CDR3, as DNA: TGTGCCAGCAGCTTGGGACTAGCGGGGGCAATTCACTCCGGGCAGTACTTC.

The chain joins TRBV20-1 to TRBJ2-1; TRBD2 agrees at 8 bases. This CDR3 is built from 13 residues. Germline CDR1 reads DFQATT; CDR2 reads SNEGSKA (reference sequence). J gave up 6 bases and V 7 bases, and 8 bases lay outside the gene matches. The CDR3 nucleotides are TGCAGTGGGGGACTAGAAGTCCCCAATGAGCAGTTCTTC. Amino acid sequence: CSGGLEVPNEQFF.

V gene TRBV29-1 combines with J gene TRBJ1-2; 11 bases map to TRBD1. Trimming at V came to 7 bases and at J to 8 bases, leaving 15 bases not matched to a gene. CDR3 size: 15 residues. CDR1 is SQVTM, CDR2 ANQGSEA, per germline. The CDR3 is CSARGQGASSEGYTF. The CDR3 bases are TGCAGCGCGCGAGGACAGGGGGCGAGTTCAGAGGGCTACACCTTC.

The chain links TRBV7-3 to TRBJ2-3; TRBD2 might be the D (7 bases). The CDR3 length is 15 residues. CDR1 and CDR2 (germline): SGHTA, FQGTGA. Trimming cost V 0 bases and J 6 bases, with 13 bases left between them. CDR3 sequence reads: CASSLTGGPSDTQYF. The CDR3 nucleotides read TGTGCCAGCAGCTTAACGGGGGGGCCATCGGATACGCAGTATTTT.

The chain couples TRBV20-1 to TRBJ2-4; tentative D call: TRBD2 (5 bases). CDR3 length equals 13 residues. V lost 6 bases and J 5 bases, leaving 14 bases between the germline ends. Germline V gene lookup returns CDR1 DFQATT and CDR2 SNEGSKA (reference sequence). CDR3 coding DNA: TGCAGTGCGGAGAAAGGGAGCGAAAACATTCAGTACTTC. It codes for CSAEKGSENIQYF.

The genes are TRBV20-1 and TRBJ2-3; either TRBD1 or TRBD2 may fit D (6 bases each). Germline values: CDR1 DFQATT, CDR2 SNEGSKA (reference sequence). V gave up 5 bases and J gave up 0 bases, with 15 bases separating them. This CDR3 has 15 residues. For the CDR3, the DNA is TGCAGTGCTGGGCCTGGGGGGCTAAGCACAGATACGCAGTATTTT. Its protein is CSAGPGGLSTDTQYF.

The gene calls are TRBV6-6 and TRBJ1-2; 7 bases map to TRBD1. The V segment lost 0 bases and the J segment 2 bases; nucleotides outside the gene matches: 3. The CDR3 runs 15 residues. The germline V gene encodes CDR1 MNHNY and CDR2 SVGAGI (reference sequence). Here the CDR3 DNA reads TGTGCCAGCAGTTACTCGAGGGACAGCAACTATGGCTACACCTTC. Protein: CASSYSRDSNYGYTF.

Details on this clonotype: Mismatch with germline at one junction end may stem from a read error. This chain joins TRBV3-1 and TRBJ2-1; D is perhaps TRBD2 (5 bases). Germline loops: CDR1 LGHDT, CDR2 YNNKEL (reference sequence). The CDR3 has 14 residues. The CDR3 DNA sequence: TGTACCAGCAGTAGGTCCGGGGTTCCCAATGAGCAGTTCTTC. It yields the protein CTSSRSGVPNEQFF.

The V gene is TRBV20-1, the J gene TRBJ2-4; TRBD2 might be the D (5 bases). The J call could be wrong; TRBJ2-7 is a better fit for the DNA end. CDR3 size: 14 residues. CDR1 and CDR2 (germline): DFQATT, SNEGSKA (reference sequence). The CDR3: CSAADGDYSYEQYF. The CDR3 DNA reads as TGCAGTGCTGCGGACGGGGATTACTCCTACGAGCAGTACTTC.

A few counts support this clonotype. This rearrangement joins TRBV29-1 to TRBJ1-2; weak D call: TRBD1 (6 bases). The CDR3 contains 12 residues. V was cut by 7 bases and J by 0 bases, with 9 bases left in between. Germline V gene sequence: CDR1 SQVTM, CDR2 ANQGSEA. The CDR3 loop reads CSGGGTNYGYTF. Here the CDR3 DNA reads TGCAGCGGAGGGGGAACTAACTATGGCTACACCTTC.

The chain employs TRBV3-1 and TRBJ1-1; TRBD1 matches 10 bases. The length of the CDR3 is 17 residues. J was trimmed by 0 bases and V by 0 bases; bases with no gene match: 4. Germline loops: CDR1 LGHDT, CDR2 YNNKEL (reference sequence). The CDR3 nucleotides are TGTGCCAGCAGCCAAGACTGGACAGGGGGGTTGAACACTGAAGCTTTCTTT. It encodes CASSQDWTGGLNTEAFF.

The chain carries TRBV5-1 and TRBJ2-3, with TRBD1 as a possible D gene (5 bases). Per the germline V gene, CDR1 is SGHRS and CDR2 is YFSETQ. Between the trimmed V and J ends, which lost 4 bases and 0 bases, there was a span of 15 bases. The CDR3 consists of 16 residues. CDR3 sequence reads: CASSPRLRGSTDTQYF. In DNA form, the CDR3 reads TGCGCCAGCAGCCCCCGTCTAAGGGGTAGCACAGATACGCAGTATTTT.